These T cell receptor beta chains were read from a single sample in a study of T cells and Merkel cell carcinoma outcomes. Repertoires were generated with immunoSEQ multiplex PCR, while TCRdb's copy carries only in-frame clones and drops some. The table has under 4,500 clones, 80% to 95% seen once. The sequencing input was tumor tissue from Merkel cell carcinoma. The receptors were gathered from a human donor with Merkel cell carcinoma. The CDR3 runs from the conserved cysteine through the conserved F or W. Fields, in order: J gene, V gene, D gene, clone size, CDR3 DNA, CDR3 protein. The D gene is left open where the match is weak. Clone size, where shown, is once, few, many, or a class for clones that have expanded.

TRBJ2-2 | TRBV7-9 | - | - | TGTGCCAGCAGGGGCGGGCGGAGCACCGGGGAGCTGTTTTTT | CASRGGRSTGELFF
TRBJ1-1 | TRBV7-9 | - | few | TGTGCCAGCAGCTTACACTTAAGGGACACTGAAGCTTTCTTT | CASSLHLRDTEAFF
TRBJ1-2 | TRBV19 | - | few | TGTGCCAGTAGTATAGATCTGTCGGGCTACACCTTC | CASSIDLSGYTF
TRBJ2-7 | TRBV6-5 | TRBD2 | - | TGTGCCAGCGTAGGGTTAGCGGGAGGGCGTAAGGAGCAGTACTTC | CASVGLAGGRKEQYF
TRBJ2-7 | TRBV10-1 | TRBD2 | - | TGCGCCAGATGGCCCGGGACTAGCGACTCCTACGAGCAGTACTTC | CARWPGTSDSYEQYF
TRBJ2-7 | TRBV6-1 | - | - | TGTGCCAGCAGTGTGGGTTTAGCCGAGCAGTACTTC | CASSVGLAEQYF
TRBJ2-3 | TRBV29-1 | TRBD1 | - | TGCAGCGTTGGGGACAGTCCTAGCACAGATACGCAGTATTTT | CSVGDSPSTDTQYF
TRBJ1-5 | TRBV2 | TRBD1 | - | TGTGCCAGCAGCGGACAGGGGAATCAGCCCCAGCATTTT | CASSGQGNQPQHF
TRBJ1-1 | TRBV5-6 | TRBD1 | - | TGTGCCAGCAGCCGGACAGGGAGTTTTAACACTGAAGCTTTCTTT | CASSRTGSFNTEAFF
TRBJ1-1 | TRBV19 | TRBD1 | - | TGTGCCAGTAGTCTCGGGACAGGGGTGTTGAGGAACACTGAAGCTTTCTTT | CASSLGTGVLRNTEAFF
TRBJ1-2 | TRBV6-5 | - | - | TGTGCCAGCAGTCCGGACCGGCTCGGCTATGGCTACACCTTC | CASSPDRLGYGYTF
TRBJ1-1 | TRBV7-9 | TRBD1 | - | TGTGCCAGCAGCCGACAGGGGAACACTGAAGCTTTCTTT | CASSRQGNTEAFF
TRBJ1-1 | TRBV6-6 | - | - | TGTGCCAGCAGTTACGAGTCTCGGGGGGTAGACACTGAAGCTTTCTTT | CASSYESRGVDTEAFF
TRBJ2-1 | TRBV7-6 | - | - | TGTGCCAGCAGCCCAGGGACATTCTACAATGAGCAGTTCTTC | CASSPGTFYNEQFF
TRBJ2-2 | TRBV6-1 | - | - | TGTGCCAGCTCCATCCAGGGGGGAACCGGGGAGCTGTTTTTT | CASSIQGGTGELFF
TRBJ1-5 | TRBV7-2 | TRBD1 | - | TGTGCCAGCAGCCCGGGACAGGGCCGCAATCAGCCCCAGCATTTT | CASSPGQGRNQPQHF
TRBJ2-7 | TRBV10-3 | - | - | TGTGCCATCAGTGAACGCGACAACCGGGACGAGCAGTACTTC | CAISERDNRDEQYF
TRBJ2-1 | TRBV19 | - | - | TGTGCCAGTCTTACCCAGGGGAGCGGCGAGCAGTTCTTC | CASLTQGSGEQFF
TRBJ1-4 | TRBV5-1 | TRBD1 | - | TGCGCCAGCAGCTTGGCGTCAGGGGGTGGTGAAAAACTGTTTTTT | CASSLASGGGEKLFF
TRBJ2-7 | TRBV25-1 | TRBD1 | - | TGTGCCAGCAGTGCCCCCGGGACAGGGGGCGGAGAGCAGTACTTC | CASSAPGTGGGEQYF
TRBJ2-7 | TRBV5-1 | TRBD2 | once | TGCGCCAGCAGCTTGGGACTAGCGAGGGAGCAGTACTTC | CASSLGLAREQYF
TRBJ2-3 | TRBV4-2 | TRBD2 | - | TGTGCCAGCAGCCAAGAGGGCGGGACTAGGAGAGATACGCAGTATTTT | CASSQEGGTRRDTQYF
TRBJ2-3 | TRBV4-2 | TRBD2 | - | TGTGCCAGCAGCCGAACCGGGACTAGCGGGAGGGAGCACGCAGATACGCAGTATTTT | CASSRTGTSGREHADTQYF
TRBJ1-2 | TRBV14 | - | - | TGTGCCAGCAGTCAAACCACTAACTATGGCTACACCTTC | CASSQTTNYGYTF
TRBJ1-3 | TRBV5-1 | - | - | TGCGCCAGCAGCTTGGGAAGGCCTGGAAACACCATATATTTT | CASSLGRPGNTIYF
TRBJ2-3 | TRBV5-6 | TRBD2 | - | TGTGCCAGCAGCTTTATGACCGGGACTACCCTGCAGTATTTT | CASSFMTGTTLQYF
TRBJ2-1 | TRBV4-3 | - | - | TGCGCCAGCAGCCAAGGTCGGGATGAGCAGTTCTTC | CASSQGRDEQFF
TRBJ1-5 | TRBV2 | TRBD1 | - | TGTGCCAGCAGCTCACAGGGGGCTCAGCCCCAGCATTTT | CASSSQGAQPQHF
TRBJ2-7 | TRBV7-6 | TRBD1 | - | TGTGCCAGCAGCTTAGGAGGGGACAGGGCGAACGAGCAGTACTTC | CASSLGGDRANEQYF
TRBJ1-5 | TRBV18 | - | - | TGTGCCAGCTCACAACGGCAGGATCAGCCCCAGCATTTT | CASSQRQDQPQHF
TRBJ1-2 | TRBV2 | TRBD1 | - | TGTGCCAGCAGTGAGACAGGGGACTATGGCTACACCTTC | CASSETGDYGYTF
TRBJ2-1 | TRBV5-4 | - | - | TGTGCCAGCAGCTTCCGGGAAAGAAGGTTTTCCTACAATGAGCAGTTCTTC | CASSFRERRFSYNEQFF